This T cell receptor beta chain was sequenced for a study of T-cell reconstitution after alpha-beta-depleted transplantation in children. This clonotype was detected only a few times. CDR3 length: 15 amino acids. V lost 6 bases and J lost 6; bases outside the gene matches: 9. The TCRbeta library was prepared with unique molecular identifiers. A single record per CDR3 protein comes from TCRdb applying MiXCR to the PCR reads. This table has 450,000 to 600,000 distinct CDR3 sequences, about 30% appearing once. The chain combines TRBV12-3 or TRBV12-4 with TRBJ2-1; 9 bases match TRBD2. This material consisted of PBMCs from the stem cell graft donor, taken from the stem cell graft. The TCR comes from a human donor who donated a stem cell graft to a child with aplastic anemia. The CDR3 nucleotides are TGTGCCAGCAGGTATGGGAGCGGGAGGACCAATGAGCAGTTCTTC. As protein: CASRYGSGRTNEQFF.